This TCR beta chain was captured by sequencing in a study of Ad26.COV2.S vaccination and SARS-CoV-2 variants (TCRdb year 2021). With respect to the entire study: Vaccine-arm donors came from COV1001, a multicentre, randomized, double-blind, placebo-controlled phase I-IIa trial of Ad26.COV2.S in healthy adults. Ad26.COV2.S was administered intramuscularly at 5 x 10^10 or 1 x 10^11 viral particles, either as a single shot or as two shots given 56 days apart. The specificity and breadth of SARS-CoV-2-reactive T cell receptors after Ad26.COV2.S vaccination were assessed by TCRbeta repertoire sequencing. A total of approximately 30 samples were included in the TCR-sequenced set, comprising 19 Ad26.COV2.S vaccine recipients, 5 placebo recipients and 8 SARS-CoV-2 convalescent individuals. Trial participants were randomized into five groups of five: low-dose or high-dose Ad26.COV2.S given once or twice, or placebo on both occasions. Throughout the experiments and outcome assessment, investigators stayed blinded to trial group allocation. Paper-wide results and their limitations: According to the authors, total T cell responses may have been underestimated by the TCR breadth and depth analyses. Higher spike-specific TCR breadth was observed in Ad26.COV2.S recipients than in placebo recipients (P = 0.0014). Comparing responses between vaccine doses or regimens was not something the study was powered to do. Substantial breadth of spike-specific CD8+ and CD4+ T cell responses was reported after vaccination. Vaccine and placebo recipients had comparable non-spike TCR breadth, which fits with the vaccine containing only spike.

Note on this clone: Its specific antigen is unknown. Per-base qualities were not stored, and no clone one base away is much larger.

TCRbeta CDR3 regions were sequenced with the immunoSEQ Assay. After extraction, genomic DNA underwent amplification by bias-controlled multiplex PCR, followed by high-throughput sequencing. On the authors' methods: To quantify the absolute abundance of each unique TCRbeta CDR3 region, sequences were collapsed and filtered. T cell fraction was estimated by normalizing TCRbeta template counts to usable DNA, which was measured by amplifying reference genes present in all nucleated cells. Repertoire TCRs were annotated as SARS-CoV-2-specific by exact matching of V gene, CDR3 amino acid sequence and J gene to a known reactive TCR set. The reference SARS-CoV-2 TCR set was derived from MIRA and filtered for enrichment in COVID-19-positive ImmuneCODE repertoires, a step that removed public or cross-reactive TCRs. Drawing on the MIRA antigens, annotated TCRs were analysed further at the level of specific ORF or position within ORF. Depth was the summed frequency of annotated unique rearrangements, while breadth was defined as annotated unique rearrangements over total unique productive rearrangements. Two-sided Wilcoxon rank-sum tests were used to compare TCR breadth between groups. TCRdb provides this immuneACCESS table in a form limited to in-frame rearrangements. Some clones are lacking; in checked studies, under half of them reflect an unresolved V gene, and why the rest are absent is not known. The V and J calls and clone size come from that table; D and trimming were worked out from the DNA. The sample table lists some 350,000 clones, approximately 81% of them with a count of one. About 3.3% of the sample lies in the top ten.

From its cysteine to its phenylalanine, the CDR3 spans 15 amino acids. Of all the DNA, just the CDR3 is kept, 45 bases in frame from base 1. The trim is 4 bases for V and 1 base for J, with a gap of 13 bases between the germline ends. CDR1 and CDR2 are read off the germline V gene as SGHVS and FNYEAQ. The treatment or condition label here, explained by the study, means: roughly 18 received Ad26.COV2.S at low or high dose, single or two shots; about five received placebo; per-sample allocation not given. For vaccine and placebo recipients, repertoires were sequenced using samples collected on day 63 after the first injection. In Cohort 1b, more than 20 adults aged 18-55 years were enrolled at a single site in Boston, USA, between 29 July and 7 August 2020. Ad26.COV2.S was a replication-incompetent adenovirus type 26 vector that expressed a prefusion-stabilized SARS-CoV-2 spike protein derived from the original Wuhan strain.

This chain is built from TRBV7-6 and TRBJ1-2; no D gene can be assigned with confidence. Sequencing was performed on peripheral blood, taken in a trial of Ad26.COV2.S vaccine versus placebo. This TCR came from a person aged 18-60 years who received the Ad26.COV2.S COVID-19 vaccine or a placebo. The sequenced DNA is TGTGCCAGCAGCTCCTCCCAAGGGTTTAACTATGGCTACACCTTC. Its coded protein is CASSSSQGFNYGYTF.